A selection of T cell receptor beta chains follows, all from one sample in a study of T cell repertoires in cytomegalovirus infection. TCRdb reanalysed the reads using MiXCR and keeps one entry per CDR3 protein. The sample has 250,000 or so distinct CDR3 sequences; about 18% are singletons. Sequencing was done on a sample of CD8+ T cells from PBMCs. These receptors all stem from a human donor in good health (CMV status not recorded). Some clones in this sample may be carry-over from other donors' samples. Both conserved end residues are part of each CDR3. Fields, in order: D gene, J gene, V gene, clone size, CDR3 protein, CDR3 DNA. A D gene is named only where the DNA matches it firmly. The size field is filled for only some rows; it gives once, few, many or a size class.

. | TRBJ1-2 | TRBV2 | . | CACLDRGDGYTF | TGTGCCTGTCTAGATAGGGGGGATGGCTACACCTTC
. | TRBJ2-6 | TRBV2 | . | CASSETTPSSGANVLTF | TGTGCCAGCAGTGAGACCACCCCGAGCTCTGGGGCCAACGTCCTGACTTTC
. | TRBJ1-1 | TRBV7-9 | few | CASSFGQVEAFF | TGTGCCAGCAGCTTCGGACAAGTTGAAGCTTTCTTT
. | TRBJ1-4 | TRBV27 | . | CASSLKGPGGGAAYEKLFF | TGTGCCAGCAGTTTAAAGGGGCCGGGAGGGGGGGCGGCGTATGAAAAACTGTTTTTT
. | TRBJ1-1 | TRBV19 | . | CASSIGPDVMNTEAFF | TGTGCCAGTAGTATCGGTCCGGACGTAATGAACACTGAAGCTTTCTTT
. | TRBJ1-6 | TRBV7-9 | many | CASSLPPSGAVALHF | TGTGCCAGCAGCTTGCCGCCTTCCGGCGCGGTGGCCCTCCACTTT
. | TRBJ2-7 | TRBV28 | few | CASTHPADYEQYF | TGTGCCAGCACCCATCCGGCAGACTACGAGCAGTACTTC
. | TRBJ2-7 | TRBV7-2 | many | CASSLTGFLPYEQYF | TGTGCCAGCAGCTTAACAGGCTTTCTCCCCTACGAGCAGTACTTC
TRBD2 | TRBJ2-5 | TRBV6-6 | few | CASLPPEGRWWGGTPGWETQYF | TGTGCCAGCTTGCCACCTGAGGGACGTTGGTGGGGGGGGACCCCCGGGTGGGAGACCCAGTACTTC
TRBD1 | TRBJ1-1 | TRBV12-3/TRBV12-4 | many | CASSPGQEPNTEAFF | TGTGCCAGCAGTCCGGGACAGGAACCGAACACTGAAGCTTTCTTT
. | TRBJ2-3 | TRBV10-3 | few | CAISDRRASTDTQYF | TGTGCCATCAGTGATAGGAGGGCTAGCACAGATACGCAGTATTTT
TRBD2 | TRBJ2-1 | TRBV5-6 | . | CASSFSGGDLREQFF | TGTGCCAGCAGCTTTAGCGGGGGGGATCTCCGGGAGCAGTTCTTC
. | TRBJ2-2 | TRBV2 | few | CASSEGFGYTGELF | TGTGCCAGCAGTGAAGGGTTCGGGTACACCGGGGAGCTGTTT
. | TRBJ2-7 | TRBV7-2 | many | CASSFDRTYEQYF | TGTGCCAGCAGCTTTGACAGGACCTACGAGCAGTACTTC
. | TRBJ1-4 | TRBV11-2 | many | CASSFWGGPPEGEKLFF | TGTGCCAGCAGCTTCTGGGGGGGACCCCCAGAGGGTGAAAAACTGTTTTTT
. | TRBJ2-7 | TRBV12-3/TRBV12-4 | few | CASSLQVYEQYF | TGTGCCAGCAGTTTACAGGTTTACGAGCAGTACTTC
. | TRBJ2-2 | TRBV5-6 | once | CASSLEGENTGELFF | TGTGCCAGCAGCTTGGAGGGCGAGAACACCGGGGAGCTGTTTTTT
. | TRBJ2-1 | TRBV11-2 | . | CASSPSLFGGAYNEQFF | TGTGCCAGCAGCCCCTCCTTATTTGGGGGGGCGTACAATGAGCAGTTCTTC
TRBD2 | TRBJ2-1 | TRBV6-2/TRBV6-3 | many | CASIPLAGGLNEQFF | TGTGCCAGCATCCCCTTGGCGGGAGGATTGAATGAGCAGTTCTTC
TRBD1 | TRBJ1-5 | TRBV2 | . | CASSAENTGVQPQHF | TGTGCCAGCAGTGCAGAGAATACAGGGGTTCAGCCCCAGCATTTT
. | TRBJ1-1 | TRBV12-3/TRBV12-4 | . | CASSLTSSTEAFF | TGTGCCAGCAGTCTGACGTCGAGCACTGAAGCTTTCTTT
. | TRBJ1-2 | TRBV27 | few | CASSLSFLARGFYGYTF | TGTGCCAGCAGTTTAAGTTTTTTGGCGCGCGGATTCTATGGCTACACCTTC
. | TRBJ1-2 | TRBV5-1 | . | CASSPRGLGNAVYGYTF | TGCGCCAGCAGCCCCAGGGGCCTTGGAAACGCCGTATATGGCTACACCTTC
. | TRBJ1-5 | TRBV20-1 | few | CSASGGNQPQHF | TGCAGTGCTTCAGGAGGCAATCAGCCCCAGCATTTT
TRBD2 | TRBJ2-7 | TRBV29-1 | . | CSVGTSGGFLTSYEQYF | TGCAGCGTCGGGACTAGCGGGGGGTTCCTAACCTCCTACGAGCAGTACTTC
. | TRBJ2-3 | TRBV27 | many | CASSFGTYNTDTQYF | TGTGCCAGCAGTTTCGGGACGTATAACACAGATACGCAGTATTTT
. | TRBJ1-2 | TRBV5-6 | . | CASSLQAANYGYTF | TGTGCCAGCAGCTTGCAGGCGGCAAACTATGGCTACACCTTC
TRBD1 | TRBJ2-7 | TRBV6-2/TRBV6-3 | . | CASSYSRDRVSDEQYF | TGTGCCAGCAGTTACTCGCGGGACAGGGTGTCTGACGAGCAGTACTTC
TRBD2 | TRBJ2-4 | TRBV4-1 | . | CASSGLAGAPNIQYF | TGCGCCAGCAGCGGGCTAGCGGGGGCCCCAAACATTCAGTACTTC
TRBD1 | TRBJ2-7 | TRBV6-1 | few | CASRGGREQYF | TGTGCCAGCAGAGGGGGCCGGGAGCAGTACTTC
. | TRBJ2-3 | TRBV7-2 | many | CASSLRSVRGRMDTQYF | TGTGCCAGCAGCTTACGCTCAGTTAGGGGTCGTATGGATACGCAGTATTTT
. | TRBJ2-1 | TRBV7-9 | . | CASSFRQSSSYNEQFF | TGTGCCAGCAGCTTCCGACAGAGCAGCTCCTACAATGAGCAGTTCTTC
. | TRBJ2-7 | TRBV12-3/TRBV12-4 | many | CASRDGQSSYEQYF | TGTGCCAGCAGAGACGGACAGAGCTCCTACGAGCAGTACTTC
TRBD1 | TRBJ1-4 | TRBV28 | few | CASSFLRGVNEKLFF | TGTGCCAGCAGTTTCCTCAGGGGGGTTAATGAAAAACTGTTTTTT
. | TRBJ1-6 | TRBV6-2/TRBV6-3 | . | CASSPGPGTYNSPLHF | TGTGCCAGCAGCCCGGGGCCGGGGACCTATAATTCACCCCTCCACTTT
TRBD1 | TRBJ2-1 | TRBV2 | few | CASGDSSYNEQFF | TGTGCCAGCGGGGACAGCTCCTACAATGAGCAGTTCTTC
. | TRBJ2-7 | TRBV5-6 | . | CASSLPQNSYEQYF | TGTGCCAGCAGCTTGCCGCAGAACTCCTACGAGCAGTACTTC
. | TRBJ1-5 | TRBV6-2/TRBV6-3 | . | CASSYGGARNQPQHF | TGTGCCAGCAGTTACGGGGGGGCCCGCAATCAGCCCCAGCATTTT
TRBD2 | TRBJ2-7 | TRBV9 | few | CASSLSGELSEQYF | TGTGCCAGCAGCCTCAGCGGGGAGCTCTCCGAGCAGTACTTC
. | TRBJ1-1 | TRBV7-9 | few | CASTFGFRGPNTEAFF | TGTGCCAGCACCTTCGGGTTTAGAGGGCCGAACACTGAAGCTTTCTTT
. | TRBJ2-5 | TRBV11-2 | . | CASSVGPDFKETQYF | TGTGCCAGCAGCGTCGGGCCGGACTTTAAAGAGACCCAGTACTTC
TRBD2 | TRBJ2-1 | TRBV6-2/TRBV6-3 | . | CASSRTSGGLYNEQFF | TGTGCCAGCAGCCGGACTAGCGGGGGACTATACAATGAGCAGTTCTTC
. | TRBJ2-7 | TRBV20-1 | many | CSVPLDNSYEQYF | TGCAGTGTTCCTCTGGACAACTCCTACGAGCAGTACTTC
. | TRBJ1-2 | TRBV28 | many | CASSPPPGTDGYTF | TGTGCCAGCAGCCCTCCGCCAGGGACGGATGGCTACACCTTC
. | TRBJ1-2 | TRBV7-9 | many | CASSLARDGYTF | TGTGCCAGCAGCTTAGCCAGGGATGGCTACACCTTC
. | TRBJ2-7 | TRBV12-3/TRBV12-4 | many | CASSLVLRQTYEQYF | TGTGCCAGCAGTTTAGTACTGCGACAGACCTACGAGCAGTACTTC
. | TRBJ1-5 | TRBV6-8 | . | CASRIQEYSNQPQHF | TGTGCCAGCAGGATCCAGGAGTATAGCAATCAGCCCCAGCATTTT
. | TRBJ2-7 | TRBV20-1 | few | CSAIRTEPYEQYF | TGCAGTGCTATCCGGACAGAGCCCTACGAGCAGTACTTC